The 31 T cell receptor beta chains listed next were all sequenced from one sample in a study of T-cell reconstitution after alpha-beta-depleted transplantation in children. Unique molecular identifiers were used to barcode this TCRbeta library. MiXCR, applied by TCRdb to the PCR reads, yields one record per CDR3 protein. This table holds roughly 500,000 distinct CDR3 sequences, approximately 10% found once. The specimen was PBMCs, collected before TCRalphabeta/CD19-depleted stem cell transplant. These receptors originate from a child aged 2 to 10 with inherited bone marrow failure, due to receive a stem cell transplant.

This clonotype was detected ten times or more. The V and J genes are TRBV24-1 and TRBJ2-7; the D is unclear. V was trimmed by 4 bases and J by 0 bases, leaving 9 bases between them. CDR1 KGHDR and CDR2 SFDVKD come from the germline V gene. This CDR3 is built from 14 residues. CDR3 sequence (DNA): TGTGCCACCAGTGACCGACATGACTCCTACGAGCAGTACTTC. Its translation is CATSDRHDSYEQYF.

This clonotype was detected many times. The gene calls are TRBV7-2 and TRBJ2-1; 15 bases match TRBD2. V shed 6 bases, J shed 7 bases, and the junction held 10 bases outside the gene matches. Germline V lookup: CDR1 SGHTA, CDR2 FQGNSA. The CDR3 has 17 amino acids. This CDR3 is CASRRGLAGGPGNEQFF. Here the CDR3 DNA reads TGTGCCAGCAGGCGAGGACTAGCGGGAGGGCCGGGTAATGAGCAGTTCTTC.

Only a few counts were recorded for this clonotype. This chain joins TRBV7-2 and TRBJ1-5; 8 positions agree with TRBD1. The V gene's germline CDR1 is SGHTA and CDR2 FQGNSA. V dropped 2 bases and J dropped 7; count of bases not matched to a gene: 4. The CDR3 covers 14 residues. CDR3 in amino acids: CASSLQGASQPQHF. The CDR3 DNA reads TGTGCCAGCAGCTTACAGGGGGCAAGCCAGCCCCAGCATTTT.

Worth noting for this clonotype: A much bigger clone sits one base away, suggesting this may be a read error. This sequence joins TRBV10-3 and TRBJ1-2; 8 bases are a match to TRBD1. The CDR3 runs to 14 residues. CDR1 ENHRY and CDR2 SYGVKD come from the germline V gene. The CDR3 protein is CVISRTGSNYGYTF. The CDR3 nucleotides are TGTGTCATCAGCCGGACAGGGTCTAACTATGGCTACACCTTC.

On this clonotype: The CDR3 does not end in the conserved phenylalanine or tryptophan, so this is likely a read error. The rearrangement joins TRBV5-4 to TRBJ2-3, with 7 bases lining up with TRBD1. This CDR3 is 16 amino acids long. V was pared by 0 bases and J by 0 bases, with 4 bases of the junction left unmatched. CDR1 and CDR2 (germline): SGHNT, YYREEE (reference sequence). CDR3 region: CASSLGTGLSTDTQYS. CDR3 in DNA: TGTGCCAGCAGCTTGGGGACAGGACTTAGCACAGATACGCAGTATTCT.

There are many counts of this clonotype. CDR3 bases: TGCAGTGCTTTGCTAGCGAATCAAGAGACCCAGTACTTC. Translating gives CSALLANQETQYF. The rearrangement links TRBV20-1 to TRBJ2-5; TRBD2 is a possible D gene (6 bases). V lost 5 bases, J lost 2 bases, and 12 bases lay in between. The CDR3 totals 13 residues. Germline V CDR1 and CDR2: DFQATT, SNEGSKA (reference sequence).

This clonotype was counted between two and nine times. The rearrangement joins TRBV7-2 to TRBJ2-7; 10 bases are shared with TRBD2. The CDR3 loop spans 15 amino acids. With V trimmed by 3 bases and J by 0 bases, 2 bases remained unmatched. The germline V gene encodes CDR1 SGHTA and CDR2 FQGNSA. The CDR3, as DNA: TGTGCCAGCAGCTTCATAGCGGGGGGCTCCTACGAGCAGTACTTC. This codes for CASSFIAGGSYEQYF. Full variable domain (outside the CDR3, taken from reference TRBV7-2 and TRBJ2-7): GAGVSQSPSNKVTEKGKDVELRCDPISGHTALYWYRQSLGQGLEFLIYFQGNSAPDKSGLPSDRFSAERTGGSVSTLTIQRTQQEDSAVYLCASSFIAGGSYEQYFGPGTRLTVT.

This clonotype came up many times. The chain joins TRBV25-1 to TRBJ1-2; D call uncertain. Trimming took 0 bases from V and 6 from J, leaving 5 bases between them. Germline V gene lookup returns CDR1 MGHDK and CDR2 SYGVNS. The CDR3 contains 12 residues. The CDR3 protein is CASSEYNHGYTF. The CDR3 DNA sequence: TGTGCCAGCAGTGAATATAATCATGGCTACACCTTC.

With regard to this clonotype: This may be a read error, as it is one base from a much larger clone. The CDR3 carries no conserved terminal phenylalanine or tryptophan, so it likely arises from a read error. The rearrangement joins TRBV5-1 to TRBJ2-7; perhaps TRBD2 as D (6 bases). Germline CDR1 reads SGHRS; CDR2 reads YFSETQ. The V gene lost 4 bases and the J gene lost 6 bases, with 17 bases spanning the gap. This CDR3 contains 14 residues. The DNA for the CDR3 is TGCGCCAGCAGCAGGGACGGGACTGACGCCGAGCAGTACTGC. Residues: CASSRDGTDAEQYC.

This clonotype occurred many times. The rearrangement links TRBV4-3 to TRBJ1-1, with D maybe TRBD1 (6 bases). Trimming shortened V by 1 base and J by 1 base, and 10 bases separated the two germline ends. This CDR3 region has 15 residues. CDR1 is LGHNA, CDR2 YSLEER, per germline. The CDR3 loop is CASSQAETGNTEAFF. CDR3 coding DNA: TGCGCCAGCAGCCAAGCTGAGACAGGGAACACTGAAGCTTTCTTT.

This clonotype was counted ten times or more. This sequence joins TRBV24-1 and TRBJ2-3, with 9 bases matching TRBD2. The CDR3 totals 13 residues. V lost 3 bases to trimming and J lost 9 bases; unmatched junction nucleotides: 3. CDR1 and CDR2 (germline): KGHDR, SFDVKD. The CDR3 region is CATSDQSGRTQYF. CDR3 bases: TGTGCCACCAGTGATCAAAGCGGGAGGACGCAGTATTTT.

This clonotype has ten or more counts. The chain has TRBV27 and TRBJ1-1, with 7 bases matching TRBD1. V was clipped by 7 bases and J by 0 bases; unmatched bases: 11. This CDR3 comprises 16 residues. Per the germline V gene, CDR1 is MNHEY and CDR2 is SMNVEV (reference sequence). The CDR3 DNA sequence: TGTGCCAGCACGTCCCCCACAGGGGACATGAACACTGAAGCTTTCTTT. Translated: CASTSPTGDMNTEAFF.

This clonotype has at least ten counts. This chain connects TRBV2 to TRBJ2-1; a possible D gene is TRBD2 (6 bases). Germline CDR1 SNHLY, CDR2 FYNNEI. This CDR3 contains 14 residues. The V and J ends lost 8 bases and 4 bases respectively, with 15 bases between them. The CDR3 coding sequence is TGTGCCAGCGCGGCGGGGCTTCTATACAATGAGCAGTTCTTC. Translating it yields CASAAGLLYNEQFF. Drawing the rest from reference TRBV2 and TRBJ2-1, the complete variable domain is EPEVTQTPSHQVTQMGQEVILRCVPISNHLYFYWYRQILGQKVEFLVSFYNNEISEKSEIFDDQFSVERPDGSNFTLKIRSTKLEDSAMYFCASAAGLLYNEQFFGPGTRLTVL.

This clonotype occurred many times. The V and J genes are TRBV3-1 and TRBJ2-7; 10 nucleotides line up with TRBD2. Germline V gives CDR1 LGHDT, CDR2 YNNKEL (reference sequence). J lost 1 base, V lost 0 bases, and 6 bases had no gene match. CDR3 length: 17 residues. CDR3 amino acids: CASSQDQWTSGSYEQYF. The CDR3 nucleotides are TGTGCCAGCAGCCAAGATCAATGGACTAGCGGATCCTACGAGCAGTACTTC.

This clonotype was observed a few times. The rearrangement uses TRBV18 and TRBJ2-1; weak D call: TRBD2 (6 bases). CDR3 length: 15 residues. Germline loops: CDR1 KGHSH, CDR2 LQKENI. Trimming removed 4 bases at V and 0 bases at J, with 10 bases between. The CDR3 protein is CASSLSGYSYNEQFF. The CDR3 region has the DNA TGTGCCAGCTCACTTAGCGGCTACTCCTACAATGAGCAGTTCTTC.

This clonotype was seen repeatedly, ten times or more. The genes are TRBV12-3 or TRBV12-4 and TRBJ1-5, with 7 bases fitting TRBD1. This CDR3 contains 15 residues. V shed 5 bases and J 8 bases; nucleotides not matched to a gene: 12. CDR3 region: CASSPWGQFVEPQHF. DNA for the CDR3: TGTGCCAGCAGTCCCTGGGGACAGTTCGTGGAGCCCCAGCATTTT.

There are a few counts of this clonotype. The gene calls are TRBV12-3 or TRBV12-4 and TRBJ2-6, with 9 nucleotides matching TRBD1. The V gene end was trimmed by 10 bases and the J gene end by 0 bases; junction bases not matched to a gene: 4. The CDR3 loop spans 15 amino acids. The CDR3 here is CATPDRGSGANVLTF. Written as DNA, the CDR3 is TGTGCCACCCCGGACAGGGGCTCTGGGGCCAACGTCCTGACTTTC.

Remarks on this clonotype: The germline gene is not matched at one end of the junction; a read error may be the cause. The rearrangement links TRBV19 to TRBJ2-2, with 10 bases fitting TRBD2. From germline, CDR1 is LNHDA and CDR2 SQIVND (reference sequence). This CDR3 has 16 residues. CDR3 sequence: CSSSSRTSGYTGELFF. The CDR3 region has the DNA TGTTCCAGTAGTTCGCGGACTAGCGGCTACACCGGGGAGCTGTTTTTT.

Ten or more counts support this clonotype. The V gene is TRBV5-1, the J gene TRBJ2-7; D call uncertain. V lost 0 bases and J 1 base, leaving 17 bases between the germline ends. Per germline, CDR1 SGHRS and CDR2 YFSETQ. The CDR3 covers 17 residues. CDR3 loop: CASSLAGAWTDSYEQYF. The CDR3 DNA reads TGCGCCAGCAGCTTGGCCGGAGCTTGGACCGATTCCTACGAGCAGTACTTC. Filled out from reference TRBV5-1 and TRBJ2-7, the complete variable domain reads KAGVTQTPRYLIKTRGQQVTLSCSPISGHRSVSWYQQTPGQGLQFLFEYFSETQRNKGNFPGRFSGRQFSNSRSEMNVSTLELGDSALYLCASSLAGAWTDSYEQYFGPGTRLTVT.

This clonotype was picked up many times. The chain uses TRBV6-5 and TRBJ2-1, with a weak D call TRBD2 (6 bases). In germline, CDR1 is MNHEY, CDR2 SVGAGI. Trimming cost V 6 bases and J 0 bases, with 18 bases left between them. This CDR3 comprises 17 residues. CDR3 in DNA: TGTGCCAGCAGCCCCTATAGCGGCACCAGCTCCTACAATGAGCAGTTCTTC. This sequence encodes CASSPYSGTSSYNEQFF.

V and J are TRBV27 and TRBJ2-5; 10 nucleotides line up with TRBD2. With V trimmed by 5 bases and J by 4 bases, 16 bases remained unmatched. This CDR3 has 18 residues. The germline CDR1 and CDR2 sequences are MNHEY and SMNVEV (reference sequence). CDR3 residues: CASSPTFLSLAGAETQYF. The CDR3 DNA follows: TGTGCCAGCAGTCCAACTTTTCTTAGCCTAGCGGGAGCAGAGACCCAGTACTTC.

V is TRBV6-2 or TRBV6-3 and J is TRBJ2-2, with D perhaps being TRBD1 or TRBD2 (6 bases each). V dropped 7 bases and J dropped 4 bases, with 25 bases sitting between them. The CDR3 is 18 residues long. CDR1 is MNHEY, CDR2 SVGEGT, per germline. The chain's CDR3 is CASILGGLGLPGTGELFF. The DNA of the CDR3 is TGTGCCAGCATCTTAGGGGGTTTGGGACTCCCCGGCACCGGGGAGCTGTTTTTT.

V and J are TRBV4-3 and TRBJ1-4; D ambiguous. Between the trimmed V and J ends, which lost 0 bases and 8 bases, there was a span of 10 bases. CDR3 length equals 14 residues. Germline V gives CDR1 LGHNA, CDR2 YSLEER. The CDR3 region is CASSQDLHVEKLFF. CDR3 nucleotide sequence: TGCGCCAGCAGCCAAGATCTCCACGTCGAAAAACTGTTTTTT.

This clonotype showed up many times. The chain combines TRBV27 with TRBJ1-1, with D possibly TRBD1 on 5 matching bases. Trimming stripped 6 bases from V and 4 bases from J, with 9 bases between. The germline V gene has CDR1 MNHEY and CDR2 SMNVEV (reference sequence). This CDR3 is built from 12 residues. CDR3 nucleotide sequence: TGTGCCAGCAGGTCGGGGGGCACTGAAGCTTTCTTT. Translation: CASRSGGTEAFF.

This clonotype was seen a handful of times. The V call is TRBV5-4, the J call TRBJ2-7; the match to TRBD2 covers 8 bases. Germline trimming cut 4 bases from V and 4 bases from J; bases unmatched to any gene: 7. The CDR3 contains 14 residues. From germline, CDR1 is SGHNT and CDR2 YYREEE (reference sequence). The CDR3 DNA reads TGTGCCAGCAGCAGGGGACTAGGGCGATACGAGCAGTACTTC. This translates into CASSRGLGRYEQYF.

This rearrangement joins TRBV12-1 to TRBJ1-3; TRBD1, the table's D call, lacks a check against the DNA. TRBV12-1 corresponds to a pseudogene. The length of the CDR3 is 16 residues. The CDR3 region is CASSFGDRDSGNTIYF. CDR3 in DNA: TGTGCCAGCAGCTTTGGTGACAGGGACTCTGGAAACACCATATATTTT.

This clonotype has ten or more counts. The chain links TRBV5-1 to TRBJ2-1; D ambiguous. Trimming left V 1 base short and J 0 bases short, with 11 bases between. The CDR3 is made up of 16 amino acids. The germline V gene encodes CDR1 SGHRS and CDR2 YFSETQ. Here the CDR3 DNA reads TGCGCCAGCAGCTTGATTCCGGTCAGCTCCTACAATGAGCAGTTCTTC. Its protein is CASSLIPVSSYNEQFF.

This clonotype was detected a few times. V gene TRBV10-3 combines with J gene TRBJ2-1, with TRBD2 matching over 9 bases. The CDR3 totals 13 residues. J was trimmed by 3 bases and V by 8 bases; bases with no gene match: 2. The V gene's germline CDR1 is ENHRY and CDR2 SYGVKD. CDR3 nucleotides: TGTGCCATCCGACTAGCGGACTACAATGAGCAGTTCTTC. Its translation: CAIRLADYNEQFF.

This clonotype was seen at least ten times. The chain couples TRBV29-1 to TRBJ2-2; 8 positions match TRBD2. Germline trimming cut 4 bases from V and 7 bases from J; bases unmatched to any gene: 11. The germline gives CDR1 SQVTM, CDR2 ANQGSEA. This CDR3 is 15 amino acids long. Here the CDR3 reads CSVVAAAAGGGELFF. CDR3 DNA: TGCAGCGTTGTAGCAGCCGCGGCGGGAGGCGGGGAGCTGTTTTTT.

The sample holds many counts of this clonotype. V and J are TRBV12-3 or TRBV12-4 and TRBJ1-3, with 9 nucleotides matching TRBD1. CDR3 size: 18 residues. Unmatched junction bases numbered 14, after V lost 6 bases and J lost 2 bases. The CDR3 protein is CASRPPRPGQGPGNTIYF. DNA for the CDR3: TGTGCCAGCAGACCCCCCCGGCCGGGACAGGGTCCTGGAAACACCATATATTTT.

This clonotype was observed many times. The chain has TRBV20-1 and TRBJ1-3; D perhaps matches TRBD1 (5 bases). This CDR3 is 16 amino acids long. CDR1 and CDR2 (germline): DFQATT, SNEGSKA (reference sequence). V shed 6 bases and J shed 3 bases, with 21 bases lying between them. For the CDR3, the DNA is TGCAGTGCCACCAAAAGACAGTTCCCTCTTGGAAACACCATATATTTT. Protein: CSATKRQFPLGNTIYF.